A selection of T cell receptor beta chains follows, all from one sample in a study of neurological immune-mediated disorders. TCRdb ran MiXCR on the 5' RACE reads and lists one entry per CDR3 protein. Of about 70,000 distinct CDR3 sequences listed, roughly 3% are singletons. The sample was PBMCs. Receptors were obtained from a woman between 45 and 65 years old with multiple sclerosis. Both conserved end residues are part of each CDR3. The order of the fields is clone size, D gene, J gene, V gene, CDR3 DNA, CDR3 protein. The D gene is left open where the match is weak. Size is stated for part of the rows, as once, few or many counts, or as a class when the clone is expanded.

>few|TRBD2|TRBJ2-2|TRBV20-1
TGCAGTGCTAGAGATAGCGGGAGGGCCAAAGACACCGGGGAGCTGTTTTTT
CSARDSGRAKDTGELFF
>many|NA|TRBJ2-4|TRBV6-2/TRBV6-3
TGTGCCAGCAGGCGTGTTTTTGCCAAAAACATTCAGTACTTC
CASRRVFAKNIQYF
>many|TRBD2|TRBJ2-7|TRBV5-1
TGCGCCAGCAGTCTACTAGCGGGAGGCCCCTCGCCCTACGAGCAGTACTTC
CASSLLAGGPSPYEQYF
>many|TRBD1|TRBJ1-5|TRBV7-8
TGTGCCAGCAGCTCCCAACAGGGGTCCAATCAGCCCCAGCATTTT
CASSSQQGSNQPQHF
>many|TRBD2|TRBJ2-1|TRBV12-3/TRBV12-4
TGTGCCAGCAGTTTAGGTAGAGGGACTAGCCAGGGTGAGCAGTTCTTC
CASSLGRGTSQGEQFF
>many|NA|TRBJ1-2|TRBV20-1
TGCAGTGCTAGAGTCGAATCGGGCTATGGCTACACCTTC
CSARVESGYGYTF
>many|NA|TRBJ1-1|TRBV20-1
TGCAGTGCTAGAGACCTGGGACACCCGAACACTGAAGCTTTCTTT
CSARDLGHPNTEAFF
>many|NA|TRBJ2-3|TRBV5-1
TGCGCCAGCTGCTGGGGACATCGCACAGATACGCAGTATTTT
CASCWGHRTDTQYF
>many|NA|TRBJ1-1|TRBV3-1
TGTGCCAGCAGCCAACCGGGGGGTGGCACTGAAGCTTTCTTT
CASSQPGGGTEAFF
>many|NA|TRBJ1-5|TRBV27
TGTGCCAGCAGTCTCAAATCGAATAGCAATCAGCCCCAGCATTTT
CASSLKSNSNQPQHF
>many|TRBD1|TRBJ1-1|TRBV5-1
TGCGCCAGCAGCCACAGGGGGCGGATGGACACTGAAGCTTTCTTT
CASSHRGRMDTEAFF
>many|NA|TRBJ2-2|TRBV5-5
TGTGCCAGCAGCTATGAAGGACGGGGGAAAAAATCCACCGGGGAGCTGTTTTTT
CASSYEGRGKKSTGELFF
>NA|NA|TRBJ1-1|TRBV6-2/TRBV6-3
TGTGCCAGCAGTTGGATCAGATTGAACACTGAAGCTTTCTTT
CASSWIRLNTEAFF
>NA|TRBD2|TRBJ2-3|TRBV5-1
TGCGCCAGCAGCTTAGGGACTAGCGGGAGGGCGGCAGATACGCAGTATTTT
CASSLGTSGRAADTQYF
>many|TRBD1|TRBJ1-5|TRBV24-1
TGTGCCACCAGTGCGACAGGGGGCCATCAGCCCCAGCATTTT
CATSATGGHQPQHF
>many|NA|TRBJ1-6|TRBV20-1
TGCAGTGCTCCTCGAGGGAGCTCTAGGGATTCACCCCTCCACTTT
CSAPRGSSRDSPLHF
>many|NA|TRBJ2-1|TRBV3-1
TGTGCCAGCAGCCTACAGGGCGGGGAGCAGTTCTTC
CASSLQGGEQFF
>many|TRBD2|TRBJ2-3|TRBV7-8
TGTGCCAGCAGGGCGGGGGGTGCAGATACGCAGTATTTT
CASRAGGADTQYF
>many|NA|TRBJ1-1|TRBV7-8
TGTGCCAGCAGCTTAACACAGGACACTGAAGCTTTCTTT
CASSLTQDTEAFF
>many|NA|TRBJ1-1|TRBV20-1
TGCAGTGCTAGAGGGCTCCCGAACACTGAAGCTTTCTTT
CSARGLPNTEAFF
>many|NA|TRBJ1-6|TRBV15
TGTGCCACCAGCAGAGATGTCTCACCCCTCCACTTT
CATSRDVSPLHF
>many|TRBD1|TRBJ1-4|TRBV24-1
TGTGCCACCAGTGATACCACAGGGGGCCCAGAAAAACTGTTTTTT
CATSDTTGGPEKLFF
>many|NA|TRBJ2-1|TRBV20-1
TGCAGTGCTAGAGATGGGGCTACCTCCTACAATGAGCAGTTCTTC
CSARDGATSYNEQFF
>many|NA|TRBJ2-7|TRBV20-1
TGCAGTGCTAGAGATCGACGGGGGAGGGGGTACGAGCAGTACTTC
CSARDRRGRGYEQYF
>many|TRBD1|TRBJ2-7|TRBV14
TGTGCCAGCAGCCAGTCCCCCGGGACAGGTTACTACGAGCAGTACTTC
CASSQSPGTGYYEQYF
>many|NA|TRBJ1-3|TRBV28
TGTGCCAGCAGTTCCCTAAGAGGCCCCTCTGGAAACACCATATATTTT
CASSSLRGPSGNTIYF
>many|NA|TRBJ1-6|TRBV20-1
TGCAGTGCTAGACCCCACTCGGGGCCGAGGAATTCACCCCTCCACTTT
CSARPHSGPRNSPLHF
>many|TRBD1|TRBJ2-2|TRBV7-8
TGTGCCAGCAGCACGCGGACAGGGAACACCGGGGAGCTGTTTTTT
CASSTRTGNTGELFF
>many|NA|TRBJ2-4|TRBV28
TGTGCCAGCAGTCCGGCAATTCAGTACTTC
CASSPAIQYF
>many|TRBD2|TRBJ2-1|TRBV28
TGTGCCAGCAGACCAGGACTAGCGGATTACAATGAGCAGTTCTTC
CASRPGLADYNEQFF
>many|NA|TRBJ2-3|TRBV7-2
TGTGCCAGCAGATATAATACGGGGGATACGCAGTATTTT
CASRYNTGDTQYF
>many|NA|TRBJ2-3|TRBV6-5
TGTGCCAGCAGTAGGGGCGGGGATACGCAGTATTTT
CASSRGGDTQYF
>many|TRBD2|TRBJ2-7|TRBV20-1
TGCAGTGCTAGGACCCCGCCAGCGGGATCTTACGAGCAGTACTTC
CSARTPPAGSYEQYF
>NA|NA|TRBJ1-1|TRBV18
TGTGCCAGCTCACCACAGGGACCCACTGAAGCTTTCTTT
CASSPQGPTEAFF
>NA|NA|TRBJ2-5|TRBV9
TGTGCCAGCAGCGTAGACGGCTTGCCAGAGACCCAGTACTTC
CASSVDGLPETQYF
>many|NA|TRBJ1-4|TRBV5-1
TGCGCCAGCAGCTTGTTGGGGACGCTTGGAGAAAAACTGTTTTTT
CASSLLGTLGEKLFF
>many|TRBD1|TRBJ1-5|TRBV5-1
TGCGCCAGCAGCTTGCAGGGGGGGGATCAGCCCCAGCATTTT
CASSLQGGDQPQHF
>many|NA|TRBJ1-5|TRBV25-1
TGTGCCAGCAGTGAAAGGGCGGGAGGGCCCCAGCATTTT
CASSERAGGPQHF
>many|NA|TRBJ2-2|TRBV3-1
TGTGCCAGCAGCCAAGGTCAGAACACCGGGGAGCTGTTTTTT
CASSQGQNTGELFF
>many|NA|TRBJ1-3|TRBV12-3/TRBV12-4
TGTGCCAGCAGTTTCCAGGGTGCGGGAAACACCATATATTTT
CASSFQGAGNTIYF